A single sample is the source of the 10 T cell receptor beta chains below, sequenced in a study of T cell responses to AZD1222 COVID-19 vaccine (dated by TCRdb to the early 2020s). Library preparation was by the immunoSEQ multiplex PCR assay. TCRdb limited this immuneACCESS table to in-frame rearrangements with V and J called. A share of clones is missing; checked studies link under half to unresolved V genes, and the rest is unexplained. This sample has tens of thousands of clones in its table, and roughly 89% of those were observed once. The top ten clones comprise approximately 5% of the sample. The sample's time point label is to be understood as: about 28 days (+/-7) after the second vaccine dose. The sample in question was peripheral blood, obtained 28 days after the second AZD1222 dose. The receptors were sampled from an adult who received the AZD1222 COVID-19 vaccine.

This chain links TRBV29-1 with TRBJ1-2; TRBD1 agrees at 12 bases. Germline V gene sequence: CDR1 SQVTM, CDR2 ANQGSEA. The CDR3 spans 14 residues. Trimming removed 6 bases from V and 4 bases from J; junction bases left unmatched: 6. DNA of the CDR3: TGCAGCGTGGGGACAGGGGGCGCAGTCTATGGCTACACCTTC. Its translation is CSVGTGGAVYGYTF.

J is TRBJ2-5 and V is TRBV21-1; the listed D gene, TRBD1, was not tested against the DNA. TRBV21-1 is recorded as a pseudogene. This CDR3 is 16 amino acids long. Written as DNA, the CDR3 is TGTGCCAGCAGCAAAGGGGCCCGACAGGGGCAAGAGACCCAGTACTTC. Translating it yields CASSKGARQGQETQYF.

This chain uses TRBV6-1 with TRBJ2-1, with 7 bases aligning to TRBD2. The CDR3 runs 18 residues. Germline CDR1 reads MNHNS; CDR2 reads SASEGT. The junction had 17 bases not matched to a gene; V was cut back by 1 base and J by 8 bases. The CDR3, as DNA: TGTGCCAGCAGTGAAGTAAGGGGCGGACTAGAGGGGATTGATGAGCAGTTCTTC. This sequence encodes CASSEVRGGLEGIDEQFF.

This clone was picked up one time. The chain combines TRBV24-1 with TRBJ1-1; D remains ambiguous. Between the trimmed V and J ends, which lost 1 base and 5 bases, there was a span of 7 bases. CDR3 length equals 13 residues. CDR1 and CDR2 from the germline V gene are KGHDR and SFDVKD. The CDR3 DNA reads TGTGCCACCAGTGATTTAAGAGGGACTGAAGCTTTCTTT. As protein: CATSDLRGTEAFF.

Only one count was recorded for this clone. The rearrangement uses TRBV19 and TRBJ2-6; 8 bases map to TRBD1. The V gene's germline CDR1 is LNHDA and CDR2 SQIVND (reference sequence). Trimming took 0 bases from V and 1 from J; bases not matched to a gene: 8. The CDR3 covers 19 residues. This chain's CDR3 is CASSIDGGTGSSGANVLTF. CDR3 nucleotide sequence: TGTGCCAGTAGTATAGATGGAGGGACAGGTTCTTCTGGGGCCAACGTCCTGACTTTC.

The chain uses TRBV21-1 and TRBJ1-2; the tabulated D call, TRBD1, remains unverified against the DNA. TRBV21-1 is marked as a pseudogene. This CDR3 has 15 amino acids. This CDR3 reads CASSKDRGGCYGYTF. DNA of the CDR3: TGTGCCAGCAGCAAAGACAGAGGGGGCTGCTATGGCTACACCTTC.

This chain connects TRBV5-5 to TRBJ2-5, with TRBD2 matching 14 bases. The CDR3 length is 16 residues. Germline CDR1 reads SGHKS; CDR2 reads YYEKEE (reference sequence). V was pared by 4 bases and J by 2 bases, with 4 bases of the junction left unmatched. The CDR3 nucleotides read TGTGCCAGCAGCGGGTGGACTAGCGGGGGGCAAGAGACCCAGTACTTC. Translated: CASSGWTSGGQETQYF.

This chain joins TRBV6-2 or TRBV6-3 and TRBJ1-5; D gene ambiguous. This CDR3 is 16 amino acids long. The germline CDR1 and CDR2 sequences are MNHEY and SVGEGT. V was shortened by 2 bases and J by 0 bases, with 11 bases between the two germline ends. The chain's CDR3 is CASSYDVVSSNQPQHF. The DNA for the CDR3 is TGTGCCAGCAGTTACGATGTGGTTTCTAGCAATCAGCCCCAGCATTTT.

The rearrangement joins TRBV30 to TRBJ1-1, with unresolved D. This CDR3 is built from 12 residues. Germline loops: CDR1 GTSNPN, CDR2 SVGIG (reference sequence). V lost 2 bases to trimming and J lost 11 bases, with 15 bases between them. CDR3 nucleotides: TGTGCCTGGAGTATCCGGAGCGAGCAGGCTTTCTTT. Translating it yields CAWSIRSEQAFF.

For this clone: Relative to the germline gene, one junction end is altered; a read error may explain this. The V and J genes are TRBV11-2 and TRBJ2-5; no reliable D call. The CDR3 is 13 amino acids. Germline V lookup: CDR1 SGHAT, CDR2 FQNNGV. DNA for the CDR3: TGTGCCAGCAGCTTTGAGGTACGAGACAACTGGGACTTC. This encodes CASSFEVRDNWDF.